This TCR beta chain was observed in a study of persistence of HIV-infected CD4 T cells. Of note for this clone: Antigen specificity is unknown.

The libraries were made with immunoSEQ version 4 in survey mode. Sequencing was performed with immunoSEQ multiplex PCR; in TCRdb, only in-frame clones are kept and a portion is missing. The sample carries fewer than 50,000 clones, approximately 90% recorded once. Anti-CD3/anti-CD28 beads served as a nonspecific positive control stimulus. Responding CD4+ T cells were sorted by upregulation of both CD40 ligand and CD69. V lost 5 bases to trimming and J lost 10 bases; unmatched junction nucleotides: 11. This CDR3 comprises 14 residues. Germline V gene data show CDR1 as SGHTA and CDR2 as FQGNSA. Sequences were derived from CD4+ T cells sorted from PBMCs after roughly 17-hour stimulation, sampled from a patient who received antiretroviral therapy. The V call is TRBV7-2, the J call TRBJ1-1; 9 bases line up with TRBD1. The receptor was derived from an adult man with HIV who was CMV-seropositive. The CDR3 DNA reads TGTGCCAGCAGCCCATACAGGACAGGGGTAGTAGCTTTCTTT. Amino acid sequence: CASSPYRTGVVAFF.